This TCR beta chain was recorded in a study of type 1 regulatory T cells. Trimming at V came to 5 bases and at J to 5 bases, leaving 8 bases not matched to a gene. The CDR3 runs 15 residues. CDR1 and CDR2 from the germline V gene are LNHDA and SQIVND (reference sequence). TCRdb fed the reads into MiXCR, producing one record per CDR3 protein. Among 80,000 to 100,000 distinct CDR3 sequences listed, about a third were seen once. The TCR was taken from a human donor in good health. V is TRBV19 and J is TRBJ2-5; TRBD2 aligns across 10 bases. Sequencing used CD4+ T cells, either the whole sample or a sorted fraction (not recorded which). As DNA, the CDR3 is TGTGCCAGTAGTCAAAGGCTAGCGGGAGTTGAGACCCAGTACTTC. This encodes CASSQRLAGVETQYF.